This TCR beta chain was found in a study of identical twins. Whole-study results and caveats: The degree of excess twin sharing was weaker in beta out-of-frame sequences. There were fewer insertions in abundant cord blood beta clonotypes, but memory repertoires showed no such pattern.

TCRdb re-called the 5' RACE reads with MiXCR, one entry per CDR3 protein. The sample shows 420,000 or so distinct CDR3 sequences, less than 20% of them seen only once. The CDR3 length is 15 residues. Trimming stripped 6 bases from V and 3 bases from J, with 15 bases between. CDR1 is SGHTA, CDR2 FQGNSA, per germline. This clonotype has more than one count but fewer than ten. What it binds is unknown. Everyone who gave samples was a healthy Caucasian. The chain is built from TRBV7-2 and TRBJ1-3; the D gene is possibly TRBD1 (6 bases). This TCR came from a man aged 50 to 59 in good health. Input material: naive T cells sorted from blood. The CDR3: CASRDRGQNGNTIYF. CDR3 bases: TGTGCCAGCAGAGATCGGGGACAAAATGGAAACACCATATATTTT.